The 31 T cell receptor beta chains below were found in one sample sequenced in a study of intratumoral heterogeneity in liver cancer. TCRdb's copy holds only in-frame clones and misses some; the assay was immunoSEQ multiplex PCR. This table has roughly 3,600 clones, 47% appearing once. Multiple geographically separated regions of the hepatocellular carcinoma nodule were sampled separately. The source material was tumor tissue, sampled before any cancer treatment. The receptors derive from a man between 65 and 80 years old with hepatocellular carcinoma.

By sample fraction, this clone is medium-sized (0.01 to 0.1%). The chain couples TRBV11-3 to TRBJ2-7; 9 nucleotides match TRBD1. The germline V gene has CDR1 SGHNT and CDR2 YENEEA. This CDR3 is 14 amino acids long. V gave up 8 bases and J gave up 3 bases; unmatched junction bases: 8. The CDR3 protein is CASSPGQGIYEQYF. CDR3 in DNA: TGTGCCAGCTCCCCGGGACAGGGAATCTACGAGCAGTACTTC. The full variable domain, rest sourced from reference TRBV11-3 and TRBJ2-7, is EAGVVQSPRYKIIEKKQPVAFWCNPISGHNTLYWYLQNLGQGPELLIRYENEEAVDDSQLPKDRFSAERLKGVDSTLKIQPAELGDSAVYLCASSPGQGIYEQYFGPGTRLTVT.

In this sample, this clone turned up a few times. The rearrangement links TRBV5-1 to TRBJ1-4; D not resolved. Trimming removed 2 bases at V and 7 bases at J, with 6 bases between. The germline V gene has CDR1 SGHRS and CDR2 YFSETQ. The CDR3 covers 12 residues. CDR3 DNA: TGCGCCAGCAGCTTCCGAGGTGAAAAACTGTTTTTT. Its translation is CASSFRGEKLFF.

This clone was observed a handful of times. The gene calls are TRBV4-1 and TRBJ2-7, with D unresolved. Deletions cut 1 base from V and 3 bases from J, with 7 bases between. Germline V gives CDR1 MGHRA, CDR2 YSYEKL. This CDR3 comprises 13 residues. CDR3 sequence: CASSQVKDYEQYF. CDR3 DNA sequence: TGCGCCAGCAGCCAAGTTAAGGACTACGAGCAGTACTTC.

Judged by abundance, this clone is medium-sized. The chain combines TRBV18 with TRBJ1-5, with 8 bases matching TRBD1. Germline V lookup: CDR1 KGHSH, CDR2 LQKENI. The CDR3 is made up of 12 amino acids. V dropped 9 bases and J dropped 4; count of bases not matched to a gene: 2. The CDR3 coding sequence is TGTGCCAGTCGACAGGGGAATCAGCCCCAGCATTTT. Encoded protein: CASRQGNQPQHF. Looking up the rest from reference TRBV18 and TRBJ1-5 gives the full variable domain: NAGVMQNPRHLVRRRGQEARLRCSPMKGHSHVYWYRQLPEEGLKFMVYLQKENIIDESGMPKERFSAEFPKEGPSILRIQQVVRGDSAAYFCASRQGNQPQHFGDGTRLSIL.

This clone qualifies as medium-sized (0.01 to 0.1%). The V and J genes are TRBV7-9 and TRBJ1-1; 7 bases agree with TRBD1. V shed 5 bases, J shed 4 bases, and the junction held 10 bases outside the gene matches. The CDR3 contains 15 residues. CDR1 is SEHNR and CDR2 is FQNEAQ in the germline V gene (reference sequence). DNA for the CDR3: TGTGCCAGCAGCACGGACAGGTTTCGGGGCACTGAAGCTTTCTTT. Protein: CASSTDRFRGTEAFF.

V and J are TRBV4-1 and TRBJ2-1; 11 nucleotides match TRBD2. Trimming removed 1 base from V and 4 bases from J; junction bases left unmatched: 12. The CDR3 sequence is 19 residues long. CDR1 is MGHRA and CDR2 is YSYEKL in the germline V gene. The CDR3 nucleotides are TGCGCCAGCAGCCAAGGAGGGACTAGCGGACCCCTGGGTTACAATGAGCAGTTCTTC. It encodes CASSQGGTSGPLGYNEQFF.

The chain carries TRBV18 and TRBJ1-4; D is unresolved. This CDR3 has 14 residues. Germline CDR1 reads KGHSH; CDR2 reads LQKENI. Deletions cut 1 base from V and 4 bases from J, with 7 bases between. The CDR3 here is CASSPQQNNEKLFF. For the CDR3, the DNA is TGTGCCAGCTCACCACAACAGAATAATGAAAAACTGTTTTTT.

The chain uses TRBV7-6 and TRBJ2-5, with a weak D call TRBD2 (6 bases). The CDR3 has 15 residues. The germline gives CDR1 SGHVS, CDR2 FNYEAQ. Trimming left V 1 base short and J 5 bases short, with 14 bases between. As DNA, the CDR3 is TGTGCCAGCAGCTTAGTCGATAGCGGTGCTGAGACCCAGTACTTC. Its translation is CASSLVDSGAETQYF.

This clone rates as medium-sized. The chain joins TRBV2 to TRBJ2-2; tentatively, D is TRBD1 (5 bases). This CDR3 is built from 14 residues. The germline V and J ends were trimmed by 7 bases and 6 bases, with 15 bases remaining between them. In germline, CDR1 is SNHLY, CDR2 FYNNEI. The CDR3 loop is CASTEGVGSGELFF. CDR3 coding DNA: TGTGCCAGCACCGAAGGGGTGGGGTCCGGGGAGCTGTTTTTT.

This chain joins TRBV6-1 and TRBJ1-6; D perhaps matches TRBD1 (5 bases). The germline CDR1 and CDR2 sequences are MNHNS and SASEGT. CDR3 length: 16 residues. The ends were cut back, 2 bases at V and 7 bases at J, with 15 bases in the middle. CDR3 loop: CASSEMGEKVNSPLHF. The DNA for the CDR3 is TGTGCCAGCAGTGAAATGGGGGAGAAAGTAAATTCACCCCTCCACTTT.

V and J are TRBV6-5 and TRBJ2-2; D gene uncertain. The CDR3 extends over 14 amino acids. V lost 6 bases and J 0 bases, leaving 8 bases between the germline ends. Germline V gives CDR1 MNHEY, CDR2 SVGAGI. CDR3 DNA: TGTGCCAGCAGGTGGCTCGCGAACACCGGGGAGCTGTTTTTT. Translation: CASRWLANTGELFF.

This chain links TRBV6-5 with TRBJ2-5; D is perhaps TRBD2 (6 bases). The germline CDR1 and CDR2 sequences are MNHEY and SVGAGI. This CDR3 spans 15 amino acids. With 5 bases removed from V and 7 bases from J, the gap between germline ends came to 20 bases. The DNA of the CDR3 is TGTGCCAGCAGTCCCCCTGGCTCCCGAGCGGGGACCCAGTACTTC. Translation gives CASSPPGSRAGTQYF.

By share of the sample, this clone is medium-sized. V is TRBV5-1 and J is TRBJ1-2; D not resolved. Germline values: CDR1 SGHRS, CDR2 YFSETQ. V was cut by 2 bases and J by 4 bases, with 12 bases left in between. The CDR3 extends over 14 amino acids. CDR3 in DNA: TGCGCCAGCAGCTTAGCAGGAGTCCCCTATGGCTACACCTTC. Its translation: CASSLAGVPYGYTF.

In its sample, this clone ranks as large. The chain employs TRBV27 and TRBJ1-6; 10 nucleotides align to TRBD1. The CDR3 runs to 15 residues. Germline V gene lookup returns CDR1 MNHEY and CDR2 SMNVEV (reference sequence). The J segment lost 7 bases and the V segment lost 5 bases, leaving 5 bases of the junction unmatched. CDR3 region: CASSPGTGANSPLHF. The DNA for the CDR3 is TGTGCCAGCAGTCCAGGGACAGGGGCCAATTCACCCCTCCACTTT.

The chain's CDR3 is CASSLRGTAVMYV. The CDR3, as DNA: TGTGCCAGCAGCCTGCGAGGGACAGCAGTAATGTACGTC. This chain joins TRBV7-9 and TRBJ2-7; 7 positions agree with TRBD1. The V gene's germline CDR1 is SEHNR and CDR2 FQNEAQ (reference sequence). The CDR3 extends over 13 amino acids. J was trimmed by 12 bases and V by 5 bases; bases with no gene match: 13.

V gene TRBV29-1 combines with J gene TRBJ2-3, with D perhaps TRBD2 (6 bases). Germline V CDR1 and CDR2: SQVTM, ANQGSEA. This CDR3 region has 16 residues. Between the trimmed V and J ends, which lost 5 bases and 2 bases, there was a span of 20 bases. The CDR3 here is CSVNNQRLGSTDTQYF. The CDR3 nucleotides are TGCAGCGTTAATAACCAAAGACTAGGGTCCACAGATACGCAGTATTTT.

This clone showed up just a few times. V is TRBV9 and J is TRBJ1-2; D may be TRBD1 (6 bases). Germline V CDR1 and CDR2: SGDLS, YYNGEE. V shed 0 bases and J shed 5 bases, with 11 bases lying between them. The length of the CDR3 is 14 residues. CDR3 DNA: TGTGCCAGCAGCGTAGATATACAGGGATATGGCTACACCTTC. This gives the protein CASSVDIQGYGYTF.

In its sample, this clone was seen once. This chain joins TRBV7-9 and TRBJ2-5; 9 bases line up with TRBD2. Germline V gene lookup returns CDR1 SEHNR and CDR2 FQNEAQ (reference sequence). This CDR3 comprises 15 residues. The trim removed 8 bases at V and 2 bases at J, leaving 9 bases unmatched. The CDR3 nucleotides are TGTGCCAGCGGAATTAGCGGGGGTTCACAAGAGACCCAGTACTTC. It is translated as CASGISGGSQETQYF. Together with reference TRBV7-9 and TRBJ2-5, the CDR3 gives the full variable domain: DTGVSQNPRHKITKRGQNVTFRCDPISEHNRLYWYRQTLGQGPEFLTYFQNEAQLEKSRLLSDRFSAERPKGSFSTLEIQRTEQGDSAMYLCASGISGGSQETQYFGPGTRLLVL.

J is TRBJ2-1 and V is TRBV9, with 8 bases matching TRBD1. Germline CDR1 reads SGDLS; CDR2 reads YYNGEE. V lost 3 bases, J lost 0 bases, and 2 bases stayed unmatched. This CDR3 is 15 amino acids long. This CDR3 is CASSETGVSYNEQFF. As DNA, the CDR3 is TGTGCCAGCAGCGAGACAGGGGTCTCCTACAATGAGCAGTTCTTC.

This clone showed up just a few times. The rearrangement joins TRBV7-3 to TRBJ2-3; a weak D match, TRBD2 (6 bases). CDR1 is SGHTA, CDR2 FQGTGA, per germline. Trimming shortened V by 2 bases and J by 1 base, and 10 bases separated the two germline ends. This CDR3 contains 15 residues. The CDR3 region has the DNA TGTGCCAGCAGCTTAGGCGGGGCGCGCACAGATACGCAGTATTTT. Translated: CASSLGGARTDTQYF.

This clone has more than one count but fewer than ten. The chain employs TRBV11-2 and TRBJ1-2; 7 nucleotides agree with TRBD1. Losses at the gene ends were 1 base for V and 1 base for J; bases not matched to a gene: 15. CDR1 SGHAT and CDR2 FQNNGV come from the germline V gene. This CDR3 comprises 19 residues. The CDR3 loop reads CASSLGGVAGGPDNYGYTF. In nucleotides, the CDR3 is TGTGCCAGCAGCTTAGGAGGGGTGGCAGGGGGTCCAGATAACTATGGCTACACCTTC.

This clone is medium-sized (0.01 to 0.1%) by share. This rearrangement joins TRBV4-3 to TRBJ2-1; tentatively, D is TRBD1 or TRBD2 (5 bases each). There are 16 residues in the CDR3. V dropped 0 bases and J dropped 0 bases, with 9 bases sitting between them. The germline gives CDR1 LGHNA, CDR2 YSLEER. This chain's CDR3 is CASSQDPRGSYNEQFF. The CDR3 bases are TGCGCCAGCAGCCAAGATCCGAGGGGCTCCTACAATGAGCAGTTCTTC.

V and J are TRBV19 and TRBJ2-3; TRBD2 aligns across 8 bases. This CDR3 is 14 amino acids long. The germline CDR1 and CDR2 sequences are LNHDA and SQIVND (reference sequence). The trim removed 9 bases at V and 6 bases at J, leaving 11 bases unmatched. This chain's CDR3 is CASRRSGSNDTQYF. CDR3 DNA sequence: TGTGCCAGCCGTCGGAGCGGGAGCAACGATACGCAGTATTTT.

The rearrangement links TRBV6-4 to TRBJ2-4, with D unclear. CDR3 length equals 14 residues. Trimming removed 5 bases from V and 8 bases from J, with 16 bases in between. CDR1 is MRHNA, CDR2 SNTAGT, per germline. CDR3 bases: TGTGCCAGCAGTCAGACTCCCTTTTTCCACATTCAGTACTTC. Translated, it gives CASSQTPFFHIQYF.

This sequence joins TRBV5-1 and TRBJ2-5; 8 bases are a match to TRBD2. This CDR3 is built from 16 residues. Germline V lookup: CDR1 SGHRS, CDR2 YFSETQ. The J segment lost 1 base and the V segment lost 4 bases, leaving 9 bases of the junction unmatched. The CDR3 DNA follows: TGCGCCAGCAGCCCCGGGGTAGCGGGGCTCCAAGAGACCCAGTACTTC. This codes for CASSPGVAGLQETQYF.

The chain carries TRBV6-5 and TRBJ2-5; 9 bases match TRBD1. The CDR3 sequence is 13 residues long. The V segment lost 6 bases and the J segment 5 bases; nucleotides outside the gene matches: 4. The germline CDR1 and CDR2 sequences are MNHEY and SVGAGI. This chain's CDR3 is CASRDRGRETQYF. CDR3 nucleotides: TGTGCCAGCAGGGACAGGGGACGGGAGACCCAGTACTTC.

By frequency in the sample, this clone is medium-sized. The chain is built from TRBV19 and TRBJ1-1, with 7 bases that match TRBD1. Germline V lookup: CDR1 LNHDA, CDR2 SQIVND (reference sequence). The CDR3 has 13 amino acids. Trimming at V came to 5 bases and at J to 11 bases, leaving 11 bases not matched to a gene. The CDR3, as DNA: TGTGCCAGTAGTTCGACAGGGAAATCGGCGGCTTTCTTT. Residues: CASSSTGKSAAFF.

By share, this clone counts as medium-sized (0.01 to 0.1%). The chain carries TRBV18 and TRBJ2-2, with TRBD2 matching over 7 bases. Germline loops: CDR1 KGHSH, CDR2 LQKENI. This CDR3 comprises 18 residues. V gave up 3 bases and J gave up 0 bases; unmatched junction bases: 10. This CDR3 reads CASSPGEGSPSNTGELFF. The CDR3, as DNA: TGTGCCAGCTCACCGGGGGAGGGCTCCCCTTCGAACACCGGGGAGCTGTTTTTT.

The V gene is TRBV5-1, the J gene TRBJ1-1, with D possibly TRBD1 on 5 matching bases. V was clipped by 6 bases and J by 8 bases, with 20 bases between them. Germline V lookup: CDR1 SGHRS, CDR2 YFSETQ. The CDR3 is made up of 14 amino acids. This chain's CDR3 is CASNESPGKPEAFF. CDR3 nucleotide sequence: TGCGCCAGCAACGAAAGCCCAGGGAAGCCCGAAGCTTTCTTT.

V is TRBV4-2 and J is TRBJ2-7; D gene unclear. This CDR3 is built from 13 residues. Germline V gene sequence: CDR1 LGHNA, CDR2 YNFKEQ. Deletions cut 0 bases from V and 4 bases from J, with 7 bases between. In DNA form, the CDR3 reads TGTGCCAGCAGCCAAGATTATGGTTACGAGCAGTACTTC. Its translation: CASSQDYGYEQYF.

This clone came up a few times. The rearrangement links TRBV4-1 to TRBJ2-7; a possible D gene is TRBD1 (6 bases). The CDR3 loop spans 16 amino acids. V was clipped by 3 bases and J by 0 bases, with 15 bases between them. CDR1 is MGHRA, CDR2 YSYEKL, per germline. CDR3 loop: CASSHWDTQSSYEQYF. DNA for the CDR3: TGCGCCAGCAGCCATTGGGACACACAGAGCTCCTACGAGCAGTACTTC.